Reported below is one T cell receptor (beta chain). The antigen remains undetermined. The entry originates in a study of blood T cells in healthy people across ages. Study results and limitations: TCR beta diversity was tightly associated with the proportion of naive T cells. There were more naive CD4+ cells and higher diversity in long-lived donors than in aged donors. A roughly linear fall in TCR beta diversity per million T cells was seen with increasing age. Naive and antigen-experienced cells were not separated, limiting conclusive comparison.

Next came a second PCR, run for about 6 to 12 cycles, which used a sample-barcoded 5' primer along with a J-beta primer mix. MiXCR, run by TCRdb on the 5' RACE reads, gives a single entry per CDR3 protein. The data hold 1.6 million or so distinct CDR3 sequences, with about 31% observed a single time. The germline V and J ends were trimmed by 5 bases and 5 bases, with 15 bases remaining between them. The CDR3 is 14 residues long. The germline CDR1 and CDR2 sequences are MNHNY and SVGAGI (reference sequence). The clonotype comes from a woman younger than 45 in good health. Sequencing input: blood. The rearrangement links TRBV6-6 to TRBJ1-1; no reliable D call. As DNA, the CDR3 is TGTGCCAGCAGTCAACCTTCAGGAAGGACTGAAGCTTTCTTT. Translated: CASSQPSGRTEAFF.